This T cell receptor beta chain emerged from a study of blood T cell repertoires in COVID-19. Overall study context: The samples span acute and convalescent COVID-19 from the United States, Italy and Spain.

This CDR3 has 13 residues. The V end lost 6 bases, the J end lost 4 bases, and 12 bases lay between the germline ends. Germline V gene data show CDR1 as MDHEN and CDR2 as SYDVKM. This table comes from immunoSEQ multiplex PCR, and its TCRdb copy is limited to in-frame clones, with some not included. The data show about 120,000 clones, 75% to 90% seen once. The receptor's source is a man between 65 and 80 years old with active or convalescent COVID-19. The sequenced sample was peripheral blood. V and J are TRBV28 and TRBJ2-5; maybe TRBD2 (5 bases). CDR3 sequence: CASSLGSRETQYF. Written as DNA, the CDR3 is TGTGCCAGCAGCTTAGGGAGTCGAGAGACCCAGTACTTC.